This T cell receptor beta chain was identified during a study of human T cells and chemical hapten exposure. Individual cDNA molecules received unique molecular identifiers in the library. In the study's own analysis: From 23,224 to 690,600 TCRs were found per sample, with a median of about 100,000. TCRdb reprocessed the RACE reads via MiXCR and lists one record per CDR3 protein. These V and J calls derive from TCRdb rather than the authors' analysis. The repertoire includes about 77,000 distinct CDR3 sequences, about 8.6% of them detected once, and about 1.7% sits in the top ten. Trimming shortened V by 3 bases and J by 5 bases, and 13 bases separated the two germline ends. The CDR3 runs 14 residues. CDR1 PRHDT and CDR2 FYEKMQ come from the germline V gene (reference sequence). Sample time point: healthy volunteer bleed at 6 weeks. Unfractionated whole blood was the source of the extracted total RNA.

This clonotype originated in a female donor in good health. Some clones in this sample may be carry-over from other donors' samples. This chain uses TRBV13 with TRBJ1-1, with a possible D match to TRBD1 (6 bases). Sequencing was carried out using whole blood. The DNA for the CDR3 is TGTGCCAGCAGCTTCGGGGGGGCTTATACTGAAGCTTTCTTT. It translates to CASSFGGAYTEAFF.